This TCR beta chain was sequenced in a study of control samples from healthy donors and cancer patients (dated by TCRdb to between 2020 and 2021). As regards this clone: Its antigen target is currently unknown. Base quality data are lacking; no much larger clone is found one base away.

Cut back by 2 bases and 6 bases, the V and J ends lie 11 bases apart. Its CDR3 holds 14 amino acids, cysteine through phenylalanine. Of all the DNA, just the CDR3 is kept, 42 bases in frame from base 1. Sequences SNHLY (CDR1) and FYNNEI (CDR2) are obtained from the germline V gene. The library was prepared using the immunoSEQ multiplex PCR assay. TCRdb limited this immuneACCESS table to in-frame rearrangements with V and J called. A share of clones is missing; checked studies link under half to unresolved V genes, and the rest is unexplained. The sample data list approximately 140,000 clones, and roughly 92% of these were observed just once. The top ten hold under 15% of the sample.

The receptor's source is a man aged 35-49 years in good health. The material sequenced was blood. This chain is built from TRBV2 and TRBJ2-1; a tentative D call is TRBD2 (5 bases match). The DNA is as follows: TGTGCCAGCAGTGAAAGCGGCAGATCCAATGAGCAGTTCTTC. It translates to CASSESGRSNEQFF. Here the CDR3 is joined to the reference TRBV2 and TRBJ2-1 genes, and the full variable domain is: EPEVTQTPSHQVTQMGQEVILRCVPISNHLYFYWYRQILGQKVEFLVSFYNNEISEKSEIFDDQFSVERPDGSNFTLKIRSTKLEDSAMYFCASSESGRSNEQFFGPGTRLTVL.